The source of this T cell receptor (beta chain) is a study of human T cells and chemical hapten exposure. The wider study: Sensitization was performed using 2% DPC on a roughly 2 cm by roughly 2 cm upper inner arm skin site.

Study-level findings and limits: Donors, who had alopecia, may show an immune response that differs from healthy people's.

This clonotype was detected ten times or more. Its antigen remains unknown. The CDR3 covers 13 residues. The germline V gene has CDR1 MNHEY and CDR2 SVGEGT. Trimming cost V 0 bases and J 2 bases, with 4 bases left between them. Noted time point: patch test 1, 2 weeks after DPC sensitization. Treatment denoted: therapeutic diphenylcyclopropenone sensitization with weekly scalp DPC. At patch-test visits, sampling came before the patch test. The library attached unique molecular identifiers to individual cDNA molecules. A single record per CDR3 protein comes from TCRdb applying MiXCR to the RACE reads. Of approximately 340,000 distinct CDR3 sequences in the sample, around 7% were seen once.

The chain carries TRBV6-2 or TRBV6-3 and TRBJ2-5; D uncertain. The TCR comes from a woman aged 18-29 years with alopecia areata. Some clones in this sample may be carry-over from other donors' samples. Sequenced material: whole blood, taken in connection with sensitization to the hapten diphenylcyclopropenone (DPC). CDR3: CASSYSPQETQYF. CDR3 sequence (DNA): TGTGCCAGCAGTTACTCCCCACAAGAGACCCAGTACTTC.